The rows below give T cell receptor beta chains drawn from one sample of a study of T cell changes during pregnancy in multiple sclerosis. Here immunoSEQ multiplex PCR was the method, and the copy in TCRdb shows in-frame clones only, minus some. Of 30,000 to 45,000 clones listed, around 92% are singletons. Source: CD4+ T cells from peripheral blood mononuclear cells, taken after pregnancy. The receptors were gathered from a female donor with multiple sclerosis, enrolled in a pregnancy study. Each CDR3 is given with its conserved first and last residue. The order of the fields is D gene, V gene, clone size, J gene, CDR3 DNA, CDR3 protein. D genes are given only for firm matches. Not all rows give a size; the values are once, few, many and, for expanded clones, a class.

>TRBD2|TRBV4-1|NA|TRBJ2-5
TGCGCCAGCAGCCTTCTCGTTACTCGGACTAGCGGGGGGTGGGAGACCCAGTACTTC
CASSLLVTRTSGGWETQYF
>NA|TRBV29-1|NA|TRBJ2-1
TGCAGCGTTGATGCCCCTAGTCGAGGGGAGCAGTTCTTC
CSVDAPSRGEQFF
>NA|TRBV6-5|few|TRBJ1-6
TGTGCCAGCAGTTCGGACACTGGATTTCCCCTCCACTTT
CASSSDTGFPLHF
>NA|TRBV7-8|once|TRBJ1-5
TGTGCCAGCAGCTTAGCAGCGACAGTCTATAGCAATCAGCCCCAGCATTTT
CASSLAATVYSNQPQHF
>NA|TRBV7-9|NA|TRBJ2-1
TGTGCCAGCAGCTTAGCGCGGCGGGGAGTTGCCAATGAGCAGTTCTTC
CASSLARRGVANEQFF
>NA|TRBV4-1|NA|TRBJ1-2
TGCGCCAGCAGCCAAGATCCCGCAGGATACGGCTACACCTTC
CASSQDPAGYGYTF
>TRBD2|TRBV4-2|NA|TRBJ2-1
TGTGCCAGCAGCCAAGATCGGGGGGGCTCCTACAATGAGCAGTTCTTC
CASSQDRGGSYNEQFF
>TRBD1|TRBV28|once|TRBJ1-4
TGTGCCAGCAGTTTCCGACAGGGTAGGGCTAATGAAAAACTGTTTTTT
CASSFRQGRANEKLFF
>TRBD2|TRBV7-3|NA|TRBJ2-7
TGTGCCAGCAGCACTAGCGGGGGGCCTTCTTACGAGCAGTACTTC
CASSTSGGPSYEQYF
>TRBD1|TRBV2|NA|TRBJ1-4
TGTGCCAGCAGTCCCGACAGGGGGCGCAATGAAAAACTGTTTTTT
CASSPDRGRNEKLFF
>TRBD2|TRBV19|NA|TRBJ2-1
TGTGCCAGTAGTATTACACTAGCGGGAATCTCAGGGAATGAGCAGTTCTTC
CASSITLAGISGNEQFF
>TRBD2|TRBV9|NA|TRBJ2-1
TGTGCCAGCAGCTTCAGGACTAGCGCGTCCTACAATGAGCAGTTCTTC
CASSFRTSASYNEQFF
>NA|TRBV7-3|NA|TRBJ2-3
TGTGCCAGCAGCTTAAAAAATAGAGATACGCAGTATTTT
CASSLKNRDTQYF
>NA|TRBV6-5|NA|TRBJ2-7
TGTGCCAGCAGTTACTCGCTTGACAGCGCCTACGAGCAGTACTTC
CASSYSLDSAYEQYF
>NA|TRBV2|NA|TRBJ1-1
TGTGCCAGCAGGGGGAGGTATCGGGGCACTGAAGCTTTCTTT
CASRGRYRGTEAFF
>TRBD2|TRBV7-9|NA|TRBJ2-1
TGTGCCAGTCGGAACGGACTAGCGGGAGGGATGAGGAACAATGAGCAGTTCTTC
CASRNGLAGGMRNNEQFF
>TRBD1|TRBV28|NA|TRBJ2-5
TGTGCCAGCAGTTTGGGACAGGGCAGCCAAGAGACCCAGTACTTC
CASSLGQGSQETQYF
>TRBD1|TRBV2|few|TRBJ1-5
TGTGCCAGCAGTTCGCAAGGACAGGGGGGTCAGCCCCAGCATTTT
CASSSQGQGGQPQHF
>TRBD1|TRBV19|NA|TRBJ1-2
TGTGCCAGTAGTGACAGGGGAGGCTATGGCTACACCTTC
CASSDRGGYGYTF
>TRBD1|TRBV30|once|TRBJ1-5
TGTGCCTGGAGTGGGGGACAGGGCTTACATCAGCCCCAGCATTTT
CAWSGGQGLHQPQHF
>TRBD1|TRBV7-9|NA|TRBJ2-1
TGTGCCAGCAGCCCTCCCCTCCGACAGGGAAATGAGCAGTTCTTC
CASSPPLRQGNEQFF
>NA|TRBV7-8|NA|TRBJ1-1
TGTGCCAGCAGCTTGAAACTGGGGGCTTTGAACACTGAAGCTTTCTTT
CASSLKLGALNTEAFF
>TRBD1|TRBV6-5|NA|TRBJ2-1
TGTGCCAGCAGTTACCTCCGGGACAGGAACAATGAGCAGTTCTTC
CASSYLRDRNNEQFF
>NA|TRBV28|NA|TRBJ2-7
TGTGCCAGCAGGCCGCAGGGTTCCTACGAGCAGTACTTC
CASRPQGSYEQYF
>TRBD1|TRBV9|NA|TRBJ2-7
TGTGCCAGCAGCCCTTTGGGACAGGGGGCCTACGAGCAGTACTTC
CASSPLGQGAYEQYF
>TRBD2|TRBV9|once|TRBJ2-5
TGTGCCAGCAGCGCGACCCGACTAGCGGGAGTTGAGACCCAGTACTTC
CASSATRLAGVETQYF
>NA|TRBV27|NA|TRBJ1-1
TGTGCCAGCAGTGGACGGACTATGAACACTGAAGCTTTCTTT
CASSGRTMNTEAFF